A selection of T cell receptor beta chains follows, all from one sample in a study of T-cell memory formation after mild COVID-19. Each CDR3 protein gets one entry after TCRdb re-called the 5' RACE reads with MiXCR. The sample includes 300,000 to 350,000 distinct CDR3 sequences, around 15% of them seen just once. The sample comprised PBMCs or a T cell subset sorted from them (not recorded which). These receptors originate from a man aged 18 to 29 who had mild COVID-19 (a few samples of this study predate the infection). Cell type and time point are not known. Each CDR3 is given with its conserved first and last residue. A D gene is named only where the DNA matches it firmly. Only part of the rows carry a size: once, few, many, or a class if the clone is expanded.

d_call	clone_size	j_call	v_call	cdr3_nt	cdr3_aa
NA	NA	TRBJ1-3	TRBV20-1	TGCAGTGCTAGGTTAACAGGACCTACGGATAACACCATATATTTT	CSARLTGPTDNTIYF
NA	NA	TRBJ1-2	TRBV20-1	TGCAGTGCTAAGTCAGGGCGGGACTATGGCTACACCTTC	CSAKSGRDYGYTF
TRBD1	NA	TRBJ2-2	TRBV4-2	TGTGCCAGCAGCCAACCGGGACAGGGGTCGAACACCGGGGAGCTGTTTTTT	CASSQPGQGSNTGELFF
TRBD1	few	TRBJ2-1	TRBV5-6	TGTGCCAGCAGCTCGTCAGGGGGCTCCAACAATGAGCAGTTCTTC	CASSSSGGSNNEQFF
TRBD2	NA	TRBJ2-5	TRBV6-5	TGTGCCAGCAGCCCTCTAGCGGGGGCGGGAGAGACCCAGTACTTC	CASSPLAGAGETQYF
NA	few	TRBJ1-5	TRBV21-1	TGTGCCAGCAGCACCCGAAGGGAGGTCCAATCAGCCCCAGCATTT	CASSTRREVQSAPAF
NA	NA	TRBJ2-3	TRBV29-1	TGCAGCGTTGAAGGTGGTCGTAGGGGCACAGATACGCAGTATTTT	CSVEGGRRGTDTQYF
NA	NA	TRBJ1-1	TRBV4-3	TGCGCCAGCAGCCAAGATGTGGGTGTCGGCACTGAAGCTTTCTTT	CASSQDVGVGTEAFF
NA	many	TRBJ2-4	TRBV6-2/TRBV6-3	TGTGCCAGCAACGTGGGCAGGGCCAAAAACATTCAGTACTTC	CASNVGRAKNIQYF
NA	few	TRBJ2-3	TRBV6-5	TGTGCCAGCAGTTACGGAGCGACATTCACAGATACGCAGTATTTT	CASSYGATFTDTQYF
NA	many	TRBJ1-4	TRBV5-6	TGTGCCAGCAGCTTCTTATCCAGGGACGGTGAAAAACTGTTTTTT	CASSFLSRDGEKLFF
NA	many	TRBJ1-5	TRBV4-1	TGCGCCAGCAGCCAGATAGATATGGGGCTGGCGGGGCCCCAGCATTTT	CASSQIDMGLAGPQHF
NA	many	TRBJ2-3	TRBV5-1	TGCGCCAGCAGCTCCCCTGGGCCAGATACGCAGTATTTT	CASSSPGPDTQYF
TRBD1	NA	TRBJ2-5	TRBV20-1	TGCAGTGAAAGACAGGGGTGGGAGGAGACCCAGTACTTC	CSERQGWEETQYF
TRBD2	few	TRBJ2-5	TRBV11-2	TGTGCCAGCAGCATATTAGCGGGGGGCATCCTGGACCAAGAGACCCAGTACTTC	CASSILAGGILDQETQYF
NA	NA	TRBJ1-1	TRBV5-1	TGCGCCAGCAGCTTAGGACAGCGGTTTAAGGTTCACAATGAAGCTTTCTTT	CASSLGQRFKVHNEAFF
TRBD1	NA	TRBJ2-1	TRBV29-1	TGCAGCGTCCCGACAGGGCGAAGCACCCCTGAGCAGTTCTTC	CSVPTGRSTPEQFF
NA	NA	TRBJ1-3	TRBV12-3/TRBV12-4	TGTGCCAGCACCCCTCGTGTTGAGGCAAACACCATATATTTT	CASTPRVEANTIYF
NA	NA	TRBJ2-5	TRBV12-3/TRBV12-4	TGTGCCAGCAGCCCCTACCTAGTACGGGAGACCCAGTACTTC	CASSPYLVRETQYF
NA	many	TRBJ2-1	TRBV7-2	TGTGCCAGCAGCTACCAGGGATTCTCCTACAATGAGCAGTTCTTC	CASSYQGFSYNEQFF
NA	NA	TRBJ2-5	TRBV24-1	TGTGCCACCGCGCCGGGGAAGAGGTCAGAGACCCAGTACTTC	CATAPGKRSETQYF
NA	NA	TRBJ1-1	TRBV29-1	TGCAGCGTTGAGTTAAGGGGCCAGAACACTGAAGCTTTCTTT	CSVELRGQNTEAFF
NA	few	TRBJ1-1	TRBV6-6	TGTGCCAGCAGTTATGGGACGTCGAACACTGAAGCTTTCTTT	CASSYGTSNTEAFF
TRBD2	few	TRBJ2-5	TRBV24-1	TGTGCCACCACCGGGACTAGCGGGGGGACGCAGCGAGAGACCCAGTACTTC	CATTGTSGGTQRETQYF
NA	NA	TRBJ2-5	TRBV5-1	TGCGCCAGCAGCCGAGTTGTTGGGGTGCAGTACGAGACCCAGTACTTC	CASSRVVGVQYETQYF
NA	few	TRBJ1-2	TRBV19	TGTGCCAGTAGTCCCTCCTACGGCGTCTCCGGCTACACCTTC	CASSPSYGVSGYTF
NA	many	TRBJ2-5	TRBV7-9	TGTGCCAGCAGCTTAGTCCCCGAAGAGACCCAGTACTTC	CASSLVPEETQYF
NA	many	TRBJ1-1	TRBV19	TGTGCCAGCACCTCGGGTTTTGGGAACACTGAAGCTTTCTTT	CASTSGFGNTEAFF
NA	NA	TRBJ2-3	TRBV19	TGTGCCAGTAGTATCCTCTCAGTGACAGATACGCAGTATTTT	CASSILSVTDTQYF
TRBD1	NA	TRBJ2-1	TRBV27	TGTGCCAGCAGTCCCGGGACAGAACTCCCTGCTTACAATGAGCAGTTCTTC	CASSPGTELPAYNEQFF
NA	few	TRBJ2-5	TRBV6-4	TGTGCCAGCAGGCTGTGGGAAGAGACCCAGTACTTC	CASRLWEETQYF
NA	NA	TRBJ2-3	TRBV2	TGTGCCAGCACTATTACAGGCACAGATACGCAGTATTTT	CASTITGTDTQYF
TRBD2	NA	TRBJ2-1	TRBV20-1	TGCAGTGCTAGGTTCCGGGGGGACCATGAGCAGTTCTTC	CSARFRGDHEQFF
TRBD2	NA	TRBJ2-7	TRBV10-3	TGTGCCATCAGTGAGGAAGGATCGGCTAGCGGGATCTACGAGCAGTACTTC	CAISEEGSASGIYEQYF
NA	NA	TRBJ2-5	TRBV25-1	TGTGCCAGCAGTGAAACGGGACCTTACACCGGGACCCAGTACTTC	CASSETGPYTGTQYF
TRBD1	few	TRBJ1-1	TRBV5-1	TGCGCCAGCAGCGTACGGACAGGGCGTGAAGCTTTCTTT	CASSVRTGREAFF
TRBD1	few	TRBJ2-1	TRBV7-2	TGTGCCAGCAGCTTAAGACAGGGATACAATGAGCAGTTCTTC	CASSLRQGYNEQFF
NA	NA	TRBJ2-2	TRBV27	TGTGCCAGCAGTACCACGGACCCGTACACCGGGGAGCTGTTTTTT	CASSTTDPYTGELFF
NA	few	TRBJ2-7	TRBV6-5	TGTGCCAGCAGAACCCGCTACGAGCAGTACTTC	CASRTRYEQYF
NA	few	TRBJ1-2	TRBV18	TGTGCCAGCTCAGCACTCCCGGGGGAACCCCATGGCTACACCTTC	CASSALPGEPHGYTF
NA	NA	TRBJ2-2	TRBV7-8	TGTGCCAGCAGCTTAGTGGGGGGGGCCACCGGGGAGCTGTTTTTT	CASSLVGGATGELFF
TRBD1	many	TRBJ2-7	TRBV29-1	TGCAGCGTCCAGAAAGGGACAGGGGCCTACGAGCAGTACTTC	CSVQKGTGAYEQYF
NA	many	TRBJ1-1	TRBV4-3	TGCGCCAGCAGCCAAGTGTTGGGGGGAAGCGGCACTGAAGCTTTCTTT	CASSQVLGGSGTEAFF
NA	NA	TRBJ1-2	TRBV7-9	TGTGCCAGCAGCTTAACCGGGGATTTTAACTATGGCTACACCTTC	CASSLTGDFNYGYTF
NA	many	TRBJ2-2	TRBV20-1	TGCAGTGCTAGAGCCGGGACCCTAGTTGGGGAGCTGTTTTTT	CSARAGTLVGELFF
NA	NA	TRBJ1-5	TRBV10-2	TGCGCCAGCAGTGATTTGCTAAAGCACGGCAATCAGCCCCAGCATTTT	CASSDLLKHGNQPQHF
TRBD1	once	TRBJ1-2	TRBV12-3/TRBV12-4	TGTGCCAGCAGTCTCCGGACAGGGTTTGGCTACACCTTC	CASSLRTGFGYTF